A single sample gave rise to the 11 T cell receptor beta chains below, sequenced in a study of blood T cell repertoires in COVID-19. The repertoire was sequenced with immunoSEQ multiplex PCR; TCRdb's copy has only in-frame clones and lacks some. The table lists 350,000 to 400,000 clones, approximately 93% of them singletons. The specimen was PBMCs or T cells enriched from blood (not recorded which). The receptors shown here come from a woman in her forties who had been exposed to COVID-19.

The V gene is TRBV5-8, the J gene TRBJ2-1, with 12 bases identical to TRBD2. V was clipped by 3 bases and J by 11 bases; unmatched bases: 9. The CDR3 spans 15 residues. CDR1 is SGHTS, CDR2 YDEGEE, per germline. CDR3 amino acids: CASSSSGTSGQKQFF. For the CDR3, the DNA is TGTGCCAGCAGCTCGTCCGGGACTAGCGGGCAAAAGCAGTTCTTC.

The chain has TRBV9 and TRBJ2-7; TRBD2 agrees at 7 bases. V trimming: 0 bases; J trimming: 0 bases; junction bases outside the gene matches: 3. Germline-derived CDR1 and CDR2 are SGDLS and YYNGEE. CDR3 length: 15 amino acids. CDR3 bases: TGTGCCAGCAGCGTAGCCCGCGGGAGCTCCTACGAGCAGTACTTC. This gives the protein CASSVARGSSYEQYF.

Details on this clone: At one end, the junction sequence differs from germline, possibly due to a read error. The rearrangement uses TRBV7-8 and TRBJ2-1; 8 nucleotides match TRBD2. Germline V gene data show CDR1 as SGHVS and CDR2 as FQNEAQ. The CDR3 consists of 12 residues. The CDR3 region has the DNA TGTGCCAGCAGCCCCCCGGGACTAGGCATCCTCTTC. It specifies CASSPPGLGILF.

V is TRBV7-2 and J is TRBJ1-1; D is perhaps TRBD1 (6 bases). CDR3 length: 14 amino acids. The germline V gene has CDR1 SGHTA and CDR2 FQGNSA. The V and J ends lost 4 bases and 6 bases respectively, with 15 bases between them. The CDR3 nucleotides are TGTGCCAGCAGCTCATTTACAGGGTTAGCTGAAGCTTTCTTT. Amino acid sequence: CASSSFTGLAEAFF.

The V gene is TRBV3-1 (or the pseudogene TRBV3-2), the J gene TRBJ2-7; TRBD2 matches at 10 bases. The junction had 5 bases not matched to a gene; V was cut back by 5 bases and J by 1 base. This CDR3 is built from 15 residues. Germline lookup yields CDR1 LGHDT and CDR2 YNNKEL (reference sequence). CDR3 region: CASSRQAGGSYEQYF. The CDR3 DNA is TGTGCCAGCAGCAGGCAAGCGGGAGGGTCCTACGAGCAGTACTTC.

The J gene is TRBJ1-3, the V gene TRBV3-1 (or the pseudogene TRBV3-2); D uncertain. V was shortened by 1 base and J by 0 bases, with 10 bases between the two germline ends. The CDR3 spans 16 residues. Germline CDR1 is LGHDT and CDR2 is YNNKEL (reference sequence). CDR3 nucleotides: TGTGCCAGCAGCCAAGGGAGGCCACTCTCTGGAAACACCATATATTTT. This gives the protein CASSQGRPLSGNTIYF.

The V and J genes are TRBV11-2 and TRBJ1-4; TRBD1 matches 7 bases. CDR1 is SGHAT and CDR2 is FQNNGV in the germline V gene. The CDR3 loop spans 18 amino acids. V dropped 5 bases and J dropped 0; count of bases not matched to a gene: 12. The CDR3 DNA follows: TGTGCCAGCAGCAAAAAACTACAGGGGACGGCAACTAATGAAAAACTGTTTTTT. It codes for CASSKKLQGTATNEKLFF.

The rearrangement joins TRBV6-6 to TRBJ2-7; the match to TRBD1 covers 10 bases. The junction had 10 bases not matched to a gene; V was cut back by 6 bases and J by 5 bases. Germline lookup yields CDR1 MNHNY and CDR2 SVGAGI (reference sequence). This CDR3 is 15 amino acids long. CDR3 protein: CASREPGTGDHEQYF. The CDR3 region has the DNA TGTGCCAGCAGAGAACCCGGGACAGGGGACCACGAGCAGTACTTC.

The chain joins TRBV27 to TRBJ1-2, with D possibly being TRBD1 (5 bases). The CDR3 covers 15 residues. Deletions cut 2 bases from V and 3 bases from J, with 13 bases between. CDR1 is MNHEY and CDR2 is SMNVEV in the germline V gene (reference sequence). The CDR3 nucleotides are TGTGCCAGCAGTTTAAATTCGGGGGGGGACTATGGCTACACCTTC. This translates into CASSLNSGGDYGYTF.

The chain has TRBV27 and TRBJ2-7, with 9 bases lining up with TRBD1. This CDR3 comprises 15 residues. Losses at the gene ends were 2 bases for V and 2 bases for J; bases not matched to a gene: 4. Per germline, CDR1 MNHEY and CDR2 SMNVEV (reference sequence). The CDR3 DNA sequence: TGTGCCAGCAGTTTAAAGGGACAGGGAACCTACGAGCAGTACTTC. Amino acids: CASSLKGQGTYEQYF.

CDR3 coding DNA: TGCGCCAGCAGCTTGGTCCAGGGAAATAGGGGCTACACCTTC. It translates to CASSLVQGNRGYTF. V and J are TRBV5-1 and TRBJ1-2; a possible D gene is TRBD1 (5 bases). CDR1 is SGHRS, CDR2 YFSETQ, per germline. Trimming took 0 bases from V and 8 from J, leaving 14 bases between them. The CDR3 sequence is 14 residues long.